These T cell receptor beta chains were read from a single sample in a study of blood T cell repertoires in COVID-19. Only in-frame clones appear in the TCRdb table, and some are missing; sequencing was by immunoSEQ multiplex PCR. The table records roughly 360,000 clones, roughly 86% of them present only once. The sequencing sample was made of peripheral blood. Receptors originate from a human donor with acute or convalescent COVID-19. The donor label of this sample is uncertain. CDR3s include the opening cysteine and the closing phenylalanine or tryptophan. D genes are given only for firm matches. Rows give clone size only sometimes, using once, few, many, or a class for an expanded clone.

size	D	J	V	CDR3	DNA
few	NA	TRBJ2-3	TRBV7-9	CASSLFMDYRTDTQYF	TGTGCCAGCAGCTTATTTATGGACTACCGCACAGATACGCAGTATTTT
NA	NA	TRBJ2-3	TRBV6-1	CASSGRTSKRADTQYF	TGTGCCAGCAGTGGGCGTACCTCCAAGCGGGCAGATACGCAGTATTTT
NA	TRBD2	TRBJ2-1	TRBV2	CASSEIRTSDEQFF	TGTGCCAGCAGTGAAATCAGGACTAGCGATGAGCAGTTCTTC
few	NA	TRBJ1-1	TRBV29-1	CSGGSRAEAFF	TGCAGCGGTGGGAGTAGGGCTGAAGCTTTCTTT
NA	TRBD1	TRBJ2-7	TRBV6-1	CASSEIRGSYEQYF	TGTGCCAGCAGTGAAATCAGGGGGTCCTACGAGCAGTACTTC
NA	TRBD1	TRBJ1-6	TRBV4-1	CASSQRDRGLGSPLHF	TGCGCCAGCAGCCAGAGAGACAGGGGGCTGGGTTCACCCCTCCACTTT
NA	TRBD1	TRBJ1-2	TRBV14	CASSPSGQARHGYGYTF	TGTGCCAGCAGCCCCTCGGGACAGGCCCGGCACGGCTATGGCTACACCTTC
NA	TRBD1	TRBJ2-3	TRBV18	CASSPSTGGRDTQYF	TGTGCCAGCTCACCATCGACAGGGGGAAGAGATACGCAGTATTTT
NA	NA	TRBJ1-5	TRBV28	CASFWGRGNQPQHF	TGTGCCAGTTTTTGGGGCAGGGGCAATCAGCCCCAGCATTTT
NA	NA	TRBJ2-1	TRBV3-1/TRBV3-2	CASSPTRFNNEQFF	TGTGCCAGCAGCCCTACTAGGTTCAATAATGAGCAGTTCTTC
NA	TRBD2	TRBJ2-1	TRBV9	CASSEEEKLAGAISYNEQFF	TGTGCCAGCAGCGAAGAGGAAAAACTAGCGGGGGCCATCTCCTACAATGAGCAGTTCTTC
NA	TRBD1	TRBJ1-1	TRBV6-5	CASRRDRVKDEAFF	TGTGCCAGCAGAAGGGACAGGGTTAAAGATGAAGCTTTCTTT
NA	NA	TRBJ2-5	TRBV3-1/TRBV3-2	CASSQRGGSETQYF	TGTGCCAGCAGCCAAAGGGGGGGGTCGGAGACCCAGTACTTC
NA	TRBD2	TRBJ2-3	TRBV5-5	CASSLGLAGYDTQYF	TGTGCCAGCAGCTTGGGGCTAGCGGGGTACGATACGCAGTATTTT
once	TRBD2	TRBJ2-3	TRBV11-3	CASSRGAGGPPSTDTQYF	TGTGCCAGCAGCCGGGGAGCGGGGGGCCCCCCCAGCACAGATACGCAGTATTTT
NA	TRBD1	TRBJ2-7	TRBV12-3/TRBV12-4	CASSSGQGYEQYF	TGTGCCAGCAGTTCCGGACAGGGCTACGAGCAGTACTTC
NA	NA	TRBJ2-1	TRBV7-2	CASSSPAGRGAYNEQFF	TGTGCCAGCAGCTCGCCGGCCGGGAGAGGGGCCTACAATGAGCAGTTCTTC
NA	TRBD2	TRBJ2-7	TRBV3-1/TRBV3-2	CASSQSHLRTSGGSYEQYF	TGTGCCAGCAGCCAATCCCACCTAAGGACTAGCGGGGGGAGTTACGAGCAGTACTTC
NA	NA	TRBJ1-6	TRBV15	CATSRSAGVGSPLHF	TGTGCCACCAGCAGGTCTGCAGGGGTAGGGTCACCCCTCCACTTT
NA	TRBD1	TRBJ2-7	TRBV19	CASSITPPGTGWSEQYF	TGTGCCAGTAGTATCACCCCTCCCGGGACAGGGTGGAGCGAGCAGTACTTC
NA	TRBD2	TRBJ2-3	TRBV20-1	CSASPSGGYTDTQYF	TGCAGTGCTAGTCCTAGCGGGGGATACACAGATACGCAGTATTTT
NA	TRBD2	TRBJ2-7	TRBV6-2/TRBV6-3	CASSYTRGAAEQYF	TGTGCCAGCAGTTACACGCGGGGGGCGGCCGAGCAGTACTTC
NA	NA	TRBJ2-7	TRBV21-1	CASLCSGQLFYEQYF	TGTGCCAGCCTTTGTTCAGGACAGCTGTTCTACGAGCAGTACTTC
NA	TRBD1	TRBJ1-4	TRBV19	CASTRGTTNEKLFF	TGTGCCAGTACCAGGGGGACAACTAATGAAAAACTGTTTTTT
NA	TRBD1	TRBJ1-6	TRBV12-3/TRBV12-4	CASSLTGRSPLHF	TGTGCCAGCAGTTTGACAGGGAGATCACCCCTCCACTTT
NA	TRBD1	TRBJ1-2	TRBV29-1	CSVPGTGGHYGYTF	TGCAGCGTCCCCGGGACAGGGGGACACTATGGCTACACCTTC
NA	TRBD1	TRBJ2-7	TRBV4-1	CASSQDGQGKWDEQYF	TGCGCCAGCAGCCAAGACGGACAGGGGAAATGGGACGAGCAGTACTTC
NA	NA	TRBJ1-3	TRBV3-1/TRBV3-2	CASSNSRYSGNTIYF	TGTGCCAGCAGCAACTCCAGGTACTCTGGAAACACCATATATTTT